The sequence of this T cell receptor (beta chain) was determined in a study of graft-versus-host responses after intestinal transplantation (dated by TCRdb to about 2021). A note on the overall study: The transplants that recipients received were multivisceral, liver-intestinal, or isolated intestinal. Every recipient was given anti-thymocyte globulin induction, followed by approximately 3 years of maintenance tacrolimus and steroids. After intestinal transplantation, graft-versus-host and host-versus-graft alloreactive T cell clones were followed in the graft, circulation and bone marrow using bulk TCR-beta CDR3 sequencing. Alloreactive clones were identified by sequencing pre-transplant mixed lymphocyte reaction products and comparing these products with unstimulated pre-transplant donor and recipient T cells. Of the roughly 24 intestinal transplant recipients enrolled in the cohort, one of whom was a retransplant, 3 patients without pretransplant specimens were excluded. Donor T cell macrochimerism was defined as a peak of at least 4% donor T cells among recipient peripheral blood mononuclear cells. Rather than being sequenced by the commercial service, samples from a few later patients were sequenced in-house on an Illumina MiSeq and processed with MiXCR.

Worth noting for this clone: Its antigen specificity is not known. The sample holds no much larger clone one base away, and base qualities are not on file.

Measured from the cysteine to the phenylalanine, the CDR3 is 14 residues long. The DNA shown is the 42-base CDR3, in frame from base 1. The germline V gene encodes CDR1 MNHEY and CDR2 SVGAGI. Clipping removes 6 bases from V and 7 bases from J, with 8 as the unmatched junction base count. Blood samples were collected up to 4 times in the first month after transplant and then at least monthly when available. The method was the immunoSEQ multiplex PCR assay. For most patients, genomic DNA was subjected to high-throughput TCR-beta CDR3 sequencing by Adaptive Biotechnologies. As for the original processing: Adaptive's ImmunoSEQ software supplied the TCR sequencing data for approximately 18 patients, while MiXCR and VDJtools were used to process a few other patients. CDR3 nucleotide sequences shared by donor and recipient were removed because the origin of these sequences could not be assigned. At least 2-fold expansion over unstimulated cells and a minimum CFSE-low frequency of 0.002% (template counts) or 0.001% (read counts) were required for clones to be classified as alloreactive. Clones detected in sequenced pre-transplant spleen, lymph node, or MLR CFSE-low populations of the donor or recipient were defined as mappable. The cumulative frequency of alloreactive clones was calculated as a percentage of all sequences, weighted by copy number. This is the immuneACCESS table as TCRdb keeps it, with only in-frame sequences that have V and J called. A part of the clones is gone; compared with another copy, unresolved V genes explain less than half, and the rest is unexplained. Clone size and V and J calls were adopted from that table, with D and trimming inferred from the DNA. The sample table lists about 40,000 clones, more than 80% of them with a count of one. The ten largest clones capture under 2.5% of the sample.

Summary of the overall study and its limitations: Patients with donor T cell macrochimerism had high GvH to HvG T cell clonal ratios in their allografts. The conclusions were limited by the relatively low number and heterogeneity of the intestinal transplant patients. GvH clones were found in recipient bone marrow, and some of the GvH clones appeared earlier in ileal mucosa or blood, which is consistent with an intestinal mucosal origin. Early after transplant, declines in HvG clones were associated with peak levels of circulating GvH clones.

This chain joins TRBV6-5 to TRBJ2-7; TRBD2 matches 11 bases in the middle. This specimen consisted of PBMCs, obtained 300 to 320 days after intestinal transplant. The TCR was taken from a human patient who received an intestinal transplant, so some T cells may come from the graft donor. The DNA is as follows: TGTGCCAGCAGAGCCCCGCGACTAGCGGGGGAGCAGTACTTC. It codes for CASRAPRLAGEQYF.